Listed here are 23 T cell receptor beta chains from one sample, sequenced in a study of T cells in localized non-small cell lung cancer. TCRdb's table, derived via immunoSEQ multiplex PCR, lists solely in-frame clones and lacks some. The sample shows 20,000 to 30,000 clones, 75% to 85% of them seen only once. This specimen consisted of peripheral blood, obtained before any cancer treatment. These receptor sequences come from a woman aged 35 to 75 with stage I lung adenocarcinoma.

The V and J genes are TRBV6-1 and TRBJ1-4, with 9 bases matching TRBD1. Germline V gives CDR1 MNHNS, CDR2 SASEGT. The V gene end was trimmed by 1 base and the J gene end by 8 bases; junction bases not matched to a gene: 5. This CDR3 is built from 15 residues. CDR3 DNA: TGTGCCAGCAGTGAAGAGGGGACAGGGTACGAAAAACTGTTTTTT. Translated: CASSEEGTGYEKLFF.

The V call is TRBV19, the J call TRBJ1-2; D unclear. CDR1 LNHDA and CDR2 SQIVND come from the germline V gene (reference sequence). V lost 4 bases, J lost 0 bases, and 9 bases lay in between. The CDR3 has 14 residues. CDR3 nucleotides: TGTGCCAGTAGTAGTAGAAACACTAACTATGGCTACACCTTC. Translated: CASSSRNTNYGYTF.

This clone was found once. The V call is TRBV27, the J call TRBJ1-1, with D possibly being TRBD1 (5 bases). The V end lost 1 base, the J end lost 5 bases, and 14 bases lay between the germline ends. The CDR3 extends over 15 amino acids. The germline V gene has CDR1 MNHEY and CDR2 SMNVEV (reference sequence). The DNA of the CDR3 is TGTGCCAGCAGTTTATTTGGGGGGATTCGGACTGAAGCTTTCTTT. Translation gives CASSLFGGIRTEAFF.

V is TRBV9 and J is TRBJ1-1; D not certain. V was cut by 4 bases and J by 0 bases, with 10 bases left in between. CDR3 length: 14 amino acids. Germline V gene lookup returns CDR1 SGDLS and CDR2 YYNGEE. The CDR3 here is CASSRQVMNTEAFF. CDR3 coding DNA: TGTGCCAGCAGCAGGCAGGTCATGAACACTGAAGCTTTCTTT. Full variable domain (rest looked up from reference TRBV9 and TRBJ1-1): DSGVTQTPKHLITATGQRVTLRCSPRSGDLSVYWYQQSLDQGLQFLIQYYNGEERAKGNILERFSAQQFPDLHSELNLSSLELGDSALYFCASSRQVMNTEAFFGQGTRLTVV.

The chain combines TRBV7-9 with TRBJ2-2; a possible D gene is TRBD2 (5 bases). The length of the CDR3 is 14 residues. Germline V lookup: CDR1 SEHNR, CDR2 FQNEAQ (reference sequence). The V gene lost 3 bases and the J gene lost 3 bases, with 8 bases spanning the gap. The CDR3 here is CASSFPGDTGELFF. The CDR3, as DNA: TGTGCCAGCAGCTTCCCCGGGGACACCGGGGAGCTGTTTTTT.

This chain connects TRBV9 to TRBJ1-4, with a possible D match to TRBD1 (6 bases). CDR3 length: 16 amino acids. V was clipped by 3 bases and J by 10 bases, with 22 bases between them. From germline, CDR1 is SGDLS and CDR2 YYNGEE. CDR3 protein: CASSAGEGQLSGKLFF. CDR3 DNA: TGTGCCAGCAGCGCCGGGGAGGGACAACTTAGTGGAAAACTGTTTTTT.

This rearrangement joins TRBV19 to TRBJ1-1; D might be TRBD1 (6 bases). CDR3 size: 14 residues. V was clipped by 5 bases and J by 1 base, with 11 bases between them. Germline-derived CDR1 and CDR2 are LNHDA and SQIVND (reference sequence). The CDR3: CASSARGSNTEAFF. CDR3 coding DNA: TGTGCCAGTAGTGCCAGGGGATCGAACACTGAAGCTTTCTTT.

V is TRBV5-6 and J is TRBJ1-2; D gene unclear. CDR3 length: 15 amino acids. V shed 3 bases and J shed 4 bases, with 16 bases lying between them. CDR1 SGHDT and CDR2 YYEEEE come from the germline V gene. The CDR3, as DNA: TGTGCCAGCAGCTCCTTGCCGTCGGGCGGCTATGGCTACACCTTC. It is translated as CASSSLPSGGYGYTF.

This chain connects TRBV19 to TRBJ1-6; no firm D call. Germline V gene lookup returns CDR1 LNHDA and CDR2 SQIVND (reference sequence). The V end lost 7 bases, the J end lost 0 bases, and 13 bases lay between the germline ends. CDR3 length: 16 residues. In nucleotides, the CDR3 is TGTGCCAGTAACGGGGATGACGGCTCCTATAATTCACCCCTCCACTTT. Residues: CASNGDDGSYNSPLHF.

The genes are TRBV6-1 and TRBJ1-1, with 7 positions matching TRBD1. The ends lost 0 bases at V and 0 bases at J; junction bases unmatched: 7. Germline CDR1 MNHNS, CDR2 SASEGT. CDR3 length equals 17 residues. In nucleotides, the CDR3 is TGTGCCAGCAGTGAAGCGCTAACAGGGGCCCTGAACACTGAAGCTTTCTTT. Translating it yields CASSEALTGALNTEAFF.

J is TRBJ2-1 and V is TRBV4-3, with 7 bases fitting TRBD1. Germline CDR1 reads LGHNA; CDR2 reads YSLEER. V was pared by 4 bases and J by 3 bases, with 12 bases of the junction left unmatched. The CDR3 is 17 amino acids. The CDR3 protein is CASSPQVGTDVYNEQFF. CDR3 nucleotide sequence: TGCGCCAGCAGCCCCCAAGTTGGGACAGACGTCTACAATGAGCAGTTCTTC.

The chain joins TRBV14 to TRBJ2-1, with 12 positions matching TRBD1. V shed 1 base and J 8 bases; nucleotides not matched to a gene: 9. The CDR3 covers 17 residues. CDR1 and CDR2 from the germline V gene are SGHDN and FVKESK. CDR3: CASSQVMGQGAWDEQFF. The CDR3 coding sequence is TGTGCCAGCAGCCAAGTTATGGGACAGGGGGCATGGGATGAGCAGTTCTTC.

A single count supports this clone. The chain is built from TRBV6-6 and TRBJ2-3, with D perhaps TRBD1 or TRBD2 (5 bases each). Trimming pared 6 bases from V and 4 bases from J, leaving 20 bases between. Germline assignment: CDR1 MNHNY and CDR2 SVGAGI (reference sequence). The CDR3 runs to 16 residues. The CDR3, as DNA: TGTGCCAGCAGGCCCACGGGGCAGGCCCCGGCAGATACGCAGTATTTT. Protein product: CASRPTGQAPADTQYF.

The chain has TRBV18 and TRBJ1-3; 11 bases fit TRBD1. Per germline, CDR1 KGHSH and CDR2 LQKENI. There are 20 residues in the CDR3. V lost 4 bases to trimming and J lost 0 bases; unmatched junction nucleotides: 14. CDR3 sequence reads: CASSQGLWTGGRDSGNTIYF. CDR3 DNA: TGTGCCAGCTCACAGGGCTTGTGGACAGGGGGCCGGGACTCTGGAAACACCATATATTTT.

The chain joins TRBV7-3 to TRBJ2-3, with TRBD2 matching 9 bases. Losses at the gene ends were 1 base for V and 4 bases for J; bases not matched to a gene: 6. This CDR3 is built from 16 residues. Germline assignment: CDR1 SGHTA and CDR2 FQGTGA. CDR3 nucleotides: TGTGCCAGCAGCTTAAATAGCGGGGGCAAAGCAGATACGCAGTATTTT. Residues: CASSLNSGGKADTQYF.

The chain recombines TRBV29-1 with TRBJ1-2; D is unresolved. Germline V lookup: CDR1 SQVTM, CDR2 ANQGSEA. The CDR3 has 11 amino acids. V gave up 8 bases and J gave up 1 base, with 8 bases separating them. The CDR3 is CSFSDNYGYTF. In DNA, the CDR3 is TGCAGCTTCTCGGATAACTATGGCTACACCTTC.

The V call is TRBV5-4, the J call TRBJ1-2, with 10 bases lining up with TRBD1. Germline V gives CDR1 SGHNT, CDR2 YYREEE (reference sequence). The CDR3 length is 14 residues. Trimming removed 4 bases from V and 5 bases from J; junction bases left unmatched: 5. CDR3 nucleotide sequence: TGTGCCAGCAGCGTGGGACAGGGGAATTATGGCTACACCTTC. This gives the protein CASSVGQGNYGYTF.

This clone was counted between two and nine times. This chain links TRBV9 with TRBJ1-4; TRBD1 matches at 10 bases. The germline V gene encodes CDR1 SGDLS and CDR2 YYNGEE. This CDR3 has 17 amino acids. The V segment lost 0 bases and the J segment 3 bases; nucleotides outside the gene matches: 5. CDR3 region: CASSVGGQGIANEKLFF. The CDR3 DNA reads TGTGCCAGCAGCGTAGGGGGACAGGGGATTGCTAATGAAAAACTGTTTTTT.

This clone was picked up one time. The CDR3 is CASSLGQATLGNTIYF. The CDR3 region has the DNA TGCGCCAGCAGCTTAGGACAGGCTACTCTTGGAAACACCATATATTTT. This chain uses TRBV5-1 with TRBJ1-3; 7 bases fit TRBD1. The CDR3 loop spans 16 amino acids. Unmatched junction bases numbered 8, after V lost 2 bases and J lost 3 bases. CDR1 is SGHRS, CDR2 YFSETQ, per germline.

The V and J genes are TRBV4-3 and TRBJ2-7, with 8 positions matching TRBD2. The CDR3 extends over 15 amino acids. Trimming took 0 bases from V and 1 from J; bases not matched to a gene: 2. From germline, CDR1 is LGHNA and CDR2 YSLEER. The DNA for the CDR3 is TGCGCCAGCAGCCAAGAACTAGCGGATTCCTACGAGCAGTACTTC. Protein sequence: CASSQELADSYEQYF.

The chain recombines TRBV19 with TRBJ1-4; D unclear. V lost 3 bases, J lost 7 bases, and 15 bases lay in between. Germline V gene sequence: CDR1 LNHDA, CDR2 SQIVND (reference sequence). The CDR3 is 15 amino acids. CDR3 region: CASSISRVTGEKLFF. The CDR3 nucleotides are TGTGCCAGTAGTATCAGTAGGGTTACTGGTGAAAAACTGTTTTTT. The whole variable domain, remainder taken from reference TRBV19 and TRBJ1-4, is DGGITQSPKYLFRKEGQNVTLSCEQNLNHDAMYWYRQDPGQGLRLIYYSQIVNDFQKGDIAEGYSVSREKKESFPLTVTSAQKNPTAFYLCASSISRVTGEKLFFGSGTQLSVL.

V usage is TRBV6-6 and J usage is TRBJ2-7; tentatively, D is TRBD1 (6 bases). V gave up 4 bases and J gave up 2 bases, with 12 bases separating them. This CDR3 has 14 residues. Germline-derived CDR1 and CDR2 are MNHNY and SVGAGI (reference sequence). Written as DNA, the CDR3 is TGTGCCAGCAGTTCCCAGGGGAAAGCCTACGAGCAGTACTTC. Amino acid sequence: CASSSQGKAYEQYF.

This clone was detected once. The V gene is TRBV2, the J gene TRBJ2-7; no definite D call. The germline V gene has CDR1 SNHLY and CDR2 FYNNEI. The length of the CDR3 is 12 residues. Trimming took off 2 bases at V and 2 bases at J, with 4 bases between the two ends. The CDR3 nucleotides read TGTGCCAGCAGTGAAAGAGCCTACGAGCAGTACTTC. Protein sequence: CASSERAYEQYF.